This T cell receptor (beta chain) was captured in a study of CDR3 diversity in severe acne. The length of the CDR3 is 14 residues. Per germline, CDR1 ENHRY and CDR2 SYGVKD. With 8 bases removed from V and 0 bases from J, the gap between germline ends came to 13 bases. There are many counts of this clonotype. TCRdb independently ran MiXCR on the PCR reads; one entry per CDR3 protein. The sample carries approximately 79,000 distinct CDR3 sequences, about 52% recorded once. Sequenced: blood. The chain employs TRBV10-3 and TRBJ1-1; tentatively, D is TRBD1 (6 bases). This sequence was found in a male donor in good health, serving as a control. CDR3 protein: CAIRGGGMNTEAFF. For the CDR3, the DNA is TGTGCCATCCGAGGGGGGGGCATGAACACTGAAGCTTTCTTT.